The 13 T cell receptor beta chains listed next were all sequenced from one sample in a study of cytomegalovirus exposure and HLA in healthy donors. PCR employed 60 Vbeta and 13 Jbeta primers. The repertoire was sequenced with immunoSEQ multiplex PCR; TCRdb's copy has only in-frame clones and lacks some. Counted here are about 160,000 clones, approximately 83% occurring once; the ten biggest clones make up 1.2%. Source material: PBMCs. These receptors all stem from a boy aged 2-9 years in good health and CMV-seronegative.

This clone was detected only once. The chain couples TRBV27 to TRBJ1-1; TRBD1 aligns across 8 bases. This CDR3 is built from 14 residues. The germline gives CDR1 MNHEY, CDR2 SMNVEV (reference sequence). Germline trimming cut 6 bases from V and 4 bases from J; bases unmatched to any gene: 7. CDR3 in amino acids: CASRPRGLRTEAFF. The CDR3 DNA sequence: TGTGCCAGCAGACCCAGGGGGCTTCGCACTGAAGCTTTCTTT.

The V call is TRBV14, the J call TRBJ1-1; TRBD1 matches 7 bases. Germline V CDR1 and CDR2: SGHDN, FVKESK. V dropped 2 bases and J dropped 8; count of bases not matched to a gene: 5. This CDR3 region has 13 residues. The chain's CDR3 is CASSQYRGDEAFF. In nucleotides, the CDR3 is TGTGCCAGCAGCCAATACAGGGGAGACGAAGCTTTCTTT.

This clone has a single count. This rearrangement joins TRBV5-6 to TRBJ2-3; TRBD1 might be the D (5 bases). Trimming cost V 2 bases and J 0 bases, with 10 bases left between them. CDR1 is SGHDT and CDR2 is YYEEEE in the germline V gene. The CDR3 runs 15 residues. CDR3 nucleotides: TGTGCCAGCAGCTTTAGGGGCCCCAGCACAGATACGCAGTATTTT. Translation: CASSFRGPSTDTQYF.

The V call is TRBV28, the J call TRBJ1-3; D is unresolved. The CDR3 contains 14 residues. CDR1 and CDR2 from the germline V gene are MDHEN and SYDVKM. The germline V and J ends were trimmed by 1 base and 4 bases, with 8 bases remaining between them. The CDR3 DNA sequence: TGTGCCAGCAGTTTATTTGCGGGCGGAAACACCATATATTTT. Protein: CASSLFAGGNTIYF.

The chain joins TRBV5-4 to TRBJ2-7, with 9 bases that match TRBD2. The CDR3 spans 14 residues. Germline trimming cut 5 bases from V and 5 bases from J; bases unmatched to any gene: 8. From germline, CDR1 is SGHNT and CDR2 YYREEE (reference sequence). The DNA of the CDR3 is TGTGCCAGCAGGTCGGGACTAGCTAACGACGAGCAGTACTTC. Translation: CASRSGLANDEQYF.

CDR3 bases: TGCGCCAGCAGCTTGGCCGCGGGACTAGCGGGAGGGGAGCTGTTTTTT. Translating it yields CASSLAAGLAGGELFF. V gene TRBV5-1 combines with J gene TRBJ2-2, with 13 positions matching TRBD2. The CDR3 length is 16 residues. Germline V gives CDR1 SGHRS, CDR2 YFSETQ. Trimming at V came to 0 bases and at J to 8 bases, leaving 4 bases not matched to a gene.

The chain is built from TRBV18 and TRBJ1-2, with TRBD1 identical over 9 bases. This CDR3 is built from 17 residues. Germline-derived CDR1 and CDR2 are KGHSH and LQKENI. V trimming: 2 bases; J trimming: 7 bases; junction bases outside the gene matches: 14. The CDR3 is CASSPRTGVLHRSGYTF. The CDR3 DNA sequence: TGTGCCAGCTCACCAAGGACAGGGGTCCTCCATAGGTCTGGCTACACCTTC. The entire variable domain, with the rest obtained from reference TRBV18 and TRBJ1-2, is as follows: NAGVMQNPRHLVRRRGQEARLRCSPMKGHSHVYWYRQLPEEGLKFMVYLQKENIIDESGMPKERFSAEFPKEGPSILRIQQVVRGDSAAYFCASSPRTGVLHRSGYTFGSGTRLTVV.

The gene calls are TRBV2 and TRBJ2-4, with 8 bases fitting TRBD2. CDR1 and CDR2 from the germline V gene are SNHLY and FYNNEI. The V gene end was trimmed by 6 bases and the J gene end by 6 bases; junction bases not matched to a gene: 16. This CDR3 region has 17 residues. The CDR3 reads CASSAPGTSKRGNIQYF. DNA of the CDR3: TGTGCCAGCAGCGCCCCCGGGACTAGTAAACGAGGAAACATTCAGTACTTC.

The J gene is TRBJ2-7, the V gene TRBV23-1; 7 bases line up with TRBD1. TRBV23-1 is an ORF, with its function uncertain. V trimming: 8 bases; J trimming: 0 bases; junction bases outside the gene matches: 13. The CDR3 consists of 16 residues. Written as DNA, the CDR3 is TGCGCCAGCTCCCGGGACAGTCGCGCTTCCTCCTACGAGCAGTACGTC. Encoded protein: CASSRDSRASSYEQYV.

The gene calls are TRBV6-5 and TRBJ1-4, with TRBD1 matching 9 bases. Germline CDR1 is MNHEY and CDR2 is SVGAGI. This CDR3 is 13 amino acids long. Germline trimming cut 7 bases from V and 5 bases from J; bases unmatched to any gene: 2. The CDR3 DNA follows: TGTGCCAGCAAGGGACAGGGCAATGAAAAACTGTTTTTT. It translates to CASKGQGNEKLFF.

The J gene is TRBJ2-7, the V gene TRBV19; 8 bases line up with TRBD2. The CDR3 has 13 residues. CDR1 is LNHDA and CDR2 is SQIVND in the germline V gene (reference sequence). V shed 5 bases and J 3 bases; nucleotides not matched to a gene: 3. The CDR3 spells CASSEGLVYEQYF. CDR3 coding DNA: TGTGCCAGTAGTGAGGGACTAGTCTACGAGCAGTACTTC.

V is TRBV30 and J is TRBJ1-2, with D maybe TRBD1 (5 bases). CDR1 GTSNPN and CDR2 SVGIG come from the germline V gene (reference sequence). The V and J ends lost 4 bases and 3 bases respectively, with 6 bases between them. The CDR3 spans 11 residues. The CDR3 sequence is CAWIRDYGYTF. The CDR3 DNA follows: TGTGCCTGGATCAGGGACTATGGCTACACCTTC.

The chain joins TRBV2 to TRBJ2-5, with D tentatively TRBD2 (7 bases). The ends were cut back, 6 bases at V and 3 bases at J, with 11 bases in the middle. Germline assignment: CDR1 SNHLY and CDR2 FYNNEI. The CDR3 loop spans 13 amino acids. CDR3 loop: CASRKGGEETQYF. In nucleotides, the CDR3 is TGTGCCAGCAGGAAGGGGGGGGAAGAGACCCAGTACTTC.